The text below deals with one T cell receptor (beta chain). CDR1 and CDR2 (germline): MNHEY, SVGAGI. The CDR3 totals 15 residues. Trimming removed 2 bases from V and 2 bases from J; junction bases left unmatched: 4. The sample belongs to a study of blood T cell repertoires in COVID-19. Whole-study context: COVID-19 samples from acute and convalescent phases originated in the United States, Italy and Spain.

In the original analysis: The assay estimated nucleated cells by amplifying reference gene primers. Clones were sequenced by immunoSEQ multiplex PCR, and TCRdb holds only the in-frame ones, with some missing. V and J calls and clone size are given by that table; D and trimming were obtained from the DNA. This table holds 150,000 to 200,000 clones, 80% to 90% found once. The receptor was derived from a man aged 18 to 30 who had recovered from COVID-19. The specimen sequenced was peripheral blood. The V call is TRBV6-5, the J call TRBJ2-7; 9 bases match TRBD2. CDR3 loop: CASSYGLAGTYEQYF. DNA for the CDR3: TGTGCCAGCAGTTACGGCCTAGCGGGGACCTACGAGCAGTACTTC.